The rows below give T cell receptor beta chains drawn from one sample of a study of memory CD4+ T cells and cytomegalovirus serostatus. Some clones are missing from TCRdb's copy, which holds only in-frame ones; the method was immunoSEQ multiplex PCR. In the table there are tens of thousands of clones, less than 85% of which are singletons. Specimen: memory CD4+ T cells from blood. The receptors shown here come from an adult in good health and CMV-seronegative. Both conserved end residues are trimmed from each CDR3.

j_call	v_call	cdr3_aa
TRBJ2-1	TRBV7-9	ASSLADLAGGRYEQF
TRBJ2-1	TRBV7-8	ASSPRTRRSYNEQF
TRBJ1-2	TRBV2	ASRQGAYGYT
TRBJ1-1	TRBV11-3	ASSLVSWQSNTEAF
TRBJ1-1	TRBV6-1	ASSEEEEVAEAF
TRBJ1-1	TRBV6-5	ASSYSQRSEAF
TRBJ1-2	TRBV18	ASSPTGFDYGYT
TRBJ2-1	TRBV9	ASSVAGGPLDEQF
TRBJ2-7	TRBV6-5	ASSYRTRLYEQY
TRBJ2-2	TRBV19	ASSMGRPGDGELF
TRBJ2-5	TRBV7-7	ASRSLATQETQY
TRBJ1-2	TRBV27	ASSSNGFSMPDGYT
TRBJ1-5	TRBV19	ASSILGQVLGNQPQH
TRBJ2-7	TRBV19	ANHGTGNEQY
TRBJ1-4	TRBV2	ASSESRRGGNEKLF
TRBJ2-1	TRBV11-2	ASSSNRGRNNEQF
TRBJ2-1	TRBV5-1	ASSLPPSNEQF
TRBJ1-1	TRBV30	AWSAAVGGWYMNTEAF
TRBJ2-7	TRBV11-1	ASSLAGLDEQY
TRBJ1-3	TRBV28	ASRYAGTVNSGNTIY
TRBJ1-1	TRBV18	ASSPSQQGEAF
TRBJ1-6	TRBV5-6	ASSFGRLYNSPLH
TRBJ1-3	TRBV10-3	AISEGYTIY